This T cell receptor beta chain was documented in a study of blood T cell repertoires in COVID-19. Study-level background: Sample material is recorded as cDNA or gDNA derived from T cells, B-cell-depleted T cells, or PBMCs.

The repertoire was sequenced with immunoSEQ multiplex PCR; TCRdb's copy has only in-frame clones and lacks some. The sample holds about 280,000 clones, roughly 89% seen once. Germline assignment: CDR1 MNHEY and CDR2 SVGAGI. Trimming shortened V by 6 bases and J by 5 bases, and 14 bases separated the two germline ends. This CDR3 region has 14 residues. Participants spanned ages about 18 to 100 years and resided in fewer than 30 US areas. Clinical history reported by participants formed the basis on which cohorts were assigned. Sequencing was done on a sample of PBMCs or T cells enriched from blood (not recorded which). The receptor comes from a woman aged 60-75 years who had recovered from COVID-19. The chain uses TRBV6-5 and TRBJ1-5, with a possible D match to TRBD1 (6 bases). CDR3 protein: CASSPGGGHQPQHF. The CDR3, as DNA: TGTGCCAGCAGCCCCGGGGGGGGCCATCAGCCCCAGCATTTT.